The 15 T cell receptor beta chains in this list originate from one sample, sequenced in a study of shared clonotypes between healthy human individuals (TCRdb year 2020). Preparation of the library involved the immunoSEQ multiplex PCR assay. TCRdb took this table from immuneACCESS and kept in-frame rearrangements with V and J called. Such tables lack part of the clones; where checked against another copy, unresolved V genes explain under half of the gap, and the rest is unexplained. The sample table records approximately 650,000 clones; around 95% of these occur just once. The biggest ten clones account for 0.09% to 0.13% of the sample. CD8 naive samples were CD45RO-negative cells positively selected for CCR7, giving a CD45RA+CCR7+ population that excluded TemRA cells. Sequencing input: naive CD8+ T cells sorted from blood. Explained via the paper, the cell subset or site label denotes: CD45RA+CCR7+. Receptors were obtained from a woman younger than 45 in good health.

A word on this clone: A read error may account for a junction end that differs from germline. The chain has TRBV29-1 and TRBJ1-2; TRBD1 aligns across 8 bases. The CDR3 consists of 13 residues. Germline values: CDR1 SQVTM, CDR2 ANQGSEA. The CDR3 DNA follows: TGCAGCGTCGAAGGACAGGGTAGCAATGGCTACACCTTC. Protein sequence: CSVEGQGSNGYTF. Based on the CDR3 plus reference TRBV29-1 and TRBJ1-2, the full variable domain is SAVISQKPSRDICQRGTSLTIQCQVDSQVTMMFWYRQQPGQSLTLIATANQGSEATYESGFVIDKFPISRPNLTFSTLTVSNMSPEDSSIYLCSVEGQGSNGYTFGSGTRLTVV.

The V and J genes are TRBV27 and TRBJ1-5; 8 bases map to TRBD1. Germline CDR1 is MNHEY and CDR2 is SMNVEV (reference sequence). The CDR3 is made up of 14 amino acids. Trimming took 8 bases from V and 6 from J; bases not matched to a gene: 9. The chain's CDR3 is CASAVQGAVQPQHF. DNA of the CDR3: TGTGCCAGCGCAGTGCAGGGGGCGGTTCAGCCCCAGCATTTT.

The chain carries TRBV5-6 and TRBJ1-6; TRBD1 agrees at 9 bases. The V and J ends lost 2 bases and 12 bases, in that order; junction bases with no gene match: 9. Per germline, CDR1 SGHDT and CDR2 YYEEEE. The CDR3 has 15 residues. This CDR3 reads CASSFVGQGRGPLHF. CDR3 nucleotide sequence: TGTGCCAGCAGCTTCGTGGGACAGGGAAGGGGACCCCTCCACTTT.

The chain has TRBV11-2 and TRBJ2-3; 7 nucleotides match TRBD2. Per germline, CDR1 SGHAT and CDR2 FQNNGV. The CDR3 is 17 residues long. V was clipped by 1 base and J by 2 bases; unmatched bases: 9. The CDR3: CASSLGDPGGITDTQYF. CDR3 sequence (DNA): TGTGCCAGCAGCTTAGGAGACCCCGGGGGGATCACAGATACGCAGTATTTT.

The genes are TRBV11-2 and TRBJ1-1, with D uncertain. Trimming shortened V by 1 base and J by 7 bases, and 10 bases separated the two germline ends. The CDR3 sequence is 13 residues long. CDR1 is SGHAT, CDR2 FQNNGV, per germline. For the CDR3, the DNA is TGTGCCAGCAGCTTAGCTTTGGCGGGTGAAGCTTTCTTT. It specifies CASSLALAGEAFF.

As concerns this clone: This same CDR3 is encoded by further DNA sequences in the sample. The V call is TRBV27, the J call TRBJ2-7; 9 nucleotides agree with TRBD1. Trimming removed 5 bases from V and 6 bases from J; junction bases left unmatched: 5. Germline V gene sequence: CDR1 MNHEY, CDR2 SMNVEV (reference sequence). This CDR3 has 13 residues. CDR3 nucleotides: TGTGCCAGCAGTCCCGGGACAGGGCGCGAGCAGTACTTC. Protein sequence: CASSPGTGREQYF.

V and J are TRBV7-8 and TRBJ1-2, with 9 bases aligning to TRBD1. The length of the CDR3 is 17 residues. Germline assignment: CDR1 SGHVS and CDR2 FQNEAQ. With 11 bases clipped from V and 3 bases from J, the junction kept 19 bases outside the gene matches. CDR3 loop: CALTIVGTGKLDYGYTF. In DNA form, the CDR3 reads TGTGCCCTGACGATAGTAGGGACAGGGAAGCTGGACTATGGCTACACCTTC.

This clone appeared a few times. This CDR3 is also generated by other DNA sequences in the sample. The CDR3 DNA is TGTGCCAGTCTCGGCGGGAGCTCCTACGAGCAGTACTTC. Residues: CASLGGSSYEQYF. The V and J genes are TRBV19 and TRBJ2-7; 7 bases agree with TRBD2. Germline V lookup: CDR1 LNHDA, CDR2 SQIVND (reference sequence). The CDR3 consists of 13 residues. V was pared by 8 bases and J by 0 bases, with 4 bases of the junction left unmatched.

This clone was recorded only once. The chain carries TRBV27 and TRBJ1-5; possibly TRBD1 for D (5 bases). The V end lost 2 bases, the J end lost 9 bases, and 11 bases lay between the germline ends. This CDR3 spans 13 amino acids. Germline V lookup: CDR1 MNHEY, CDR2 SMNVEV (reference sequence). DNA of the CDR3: TGTGCCAGCAGTTTAAGCCCGGGGGGGCCCCAGCATTTT. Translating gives CASSLSPGGPQHF.

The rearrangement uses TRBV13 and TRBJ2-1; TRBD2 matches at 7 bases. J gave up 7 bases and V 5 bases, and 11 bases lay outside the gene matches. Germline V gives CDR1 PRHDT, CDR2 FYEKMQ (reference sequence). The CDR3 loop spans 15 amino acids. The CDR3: CASSPGGREGNEQFF. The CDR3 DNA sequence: TGTGCCAGCAGCCCTGGGGGGAGGGAAGGGAATGAGCAGTTCTTC.

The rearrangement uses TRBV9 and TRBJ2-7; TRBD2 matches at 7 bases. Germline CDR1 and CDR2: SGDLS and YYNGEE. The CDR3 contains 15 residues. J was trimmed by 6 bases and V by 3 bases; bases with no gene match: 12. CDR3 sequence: CASSGSGSPPSEQYF. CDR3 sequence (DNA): TGTGCCAGCAGCGGTAGCGGGTCCCCTCCTAGCGAGCAGTACTTC. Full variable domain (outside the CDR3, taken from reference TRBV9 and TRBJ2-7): DSGVTQTPKHLITATGQRVTLRCSPRSGDLSVYWYQQSLDQGLQFLIQYYNGEERAKGNILERFSAQQFPDLHSELNLSSLELGDSALYFCASSGSGSPPSEQYFGPGTRLTVT.

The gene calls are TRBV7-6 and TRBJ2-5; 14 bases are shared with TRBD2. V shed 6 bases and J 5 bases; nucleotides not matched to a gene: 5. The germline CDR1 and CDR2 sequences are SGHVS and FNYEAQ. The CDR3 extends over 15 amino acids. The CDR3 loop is CASRRTSGRMETQYF. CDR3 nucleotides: TGTGCCAGCAGACGGACTAGCGGGAGGATGGAGACCCAGTACTTC. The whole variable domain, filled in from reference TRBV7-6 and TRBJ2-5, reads GAGVSQSPRYKVTKRGQDVALRCDPISGHVSLYWYRQALGQGPEFLTYFNYEAQQDKSGLPNDRFSAERPEGSISTLTIQRTEQRDSAMYRCASRRTSGRMETQYFGPGTRLLVL.

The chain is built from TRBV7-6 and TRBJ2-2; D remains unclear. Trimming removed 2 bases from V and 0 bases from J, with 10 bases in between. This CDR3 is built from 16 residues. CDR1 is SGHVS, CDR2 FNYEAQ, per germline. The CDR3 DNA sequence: TGTGCCAGCAGCTTATTTCTCCAGGCGAACACCGGGGAGCTGTTTTTT. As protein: CASSLFLQANTGELFF.

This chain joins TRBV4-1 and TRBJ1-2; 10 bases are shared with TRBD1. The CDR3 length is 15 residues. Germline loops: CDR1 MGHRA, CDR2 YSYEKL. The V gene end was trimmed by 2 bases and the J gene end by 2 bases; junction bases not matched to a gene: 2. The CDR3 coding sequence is TGCGCCAGCAGCCAACCGGGACAGGGGAACTATGGCTACACCTTC. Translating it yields CASSQPGQGNYGYTF.

CDR3 sequence (DNA): TGTGCCAGCAGCTTAGGAGTAGGGGGGGTTTACATTCAGTACTTC. Its translation: CASSLGVGGVYIQYF. The chain employs TRBV13 and TRBJ2-4; D may be TRBD2 (7 bases). Germline CDR1 is PRHDT and CDR2 is FYEKMQ (reference sequence). V lost 0 bases and J 8 bases, leaving 14 bases between the germline ends. The CDR3 consists of 15 residues. Full variable domain (remainder filled in from reference TRBV13 and TRBJ2-4): AAGVIQSPRHLIKEKRETATLKCYPIPRHDTVYWYQQGPGQDPQFLISFYEKMQSDKGSIPDRFSAQQFSDYHSELNMSSLELGDSALYFCASSLGVGGVYIQYFGAGTRLSVL.